The rows below give T cell receptor beta chains drawn from one sample of a study of cytomegalovirus exposure and HLA in healthy donors. The repertoire was sequenced with immunoSEQ multiplex PCR; TCRdb's copy has only in-frame clones and lacks some. This sample has about 300,000 clones, with roughly 89% found just once. Material for sequencing was PBMCs. These receptors were obtained from a man aged 35-49 years in good health and CMV-seropositive. The CDR3 runs from the conserved cysteine through the conserved F or W. Each record gives: V gene, CDR3 protein.

>TRBV5-4
CASSLGGTGKREQYF
>TRBV14
CASSQEASGSYEQYF
>TRBV7-2
CASSQTSGTNEQFF
>TRBV29-1
CSGRQGSRTDTQYF
>TRBV7-9
CASSPSGRAYNEQFF
>TRBV27
CASSLRQNSYEQYF
>TRBV9
CASSVASGDSYNEQFF
>TRBV9
CASSVARINTGELFF
>TRBV18
CASSPQGQSTDTQYF
>TRBV9
CASSVVEQVNEQFF
>TRBV7-9
CASSPAGGRADTQYF